One and the same sample provided the 16 T cell receptor beta chains below, sequenced in a study of T cell changes during pregnancy in multiple sclerosis (dated by TCRdb to between 2018 and 2020). Library construction relied on the immunoSEQ multiplex PCR assay. TCRdb took this table from immuneACCESS and kept in-frame rearrangements with V and J called. Such tables lack part of the clones; where checked against another copy, unresolved V genes explain under half of the gap, and the rest is unexplained. For this sample there are 75,000 to 95,000 clones; around 90% appear just once. The biggest ten clones account for 1.5% of the sample. The source was peripheral blood, collected in the first trimester of pregnancy. These receptors all stem from a female donor with multiple sclerosis, enrolled in a pregnancy study.

The rearrangement uses TRBV19 and TRBJ1-1, with TRBD1 as a possible D gene (6 bases). The V gene lost 6 bases and the J gene lost 5 bases, with 16 bases spanning the gap. The CDR3 runs 14 residues. From germline, CDR1 is LNHDA and CDR2 SQIVND (reference sequence). CDR3 loop: CASSMTGPGTEAFF. The CDR3 DNA follows: TGTGCCAGTAGCATGACAGGCCCGGGGACTGAAGCTTTCTTT.

The V and J genes are TRBV5-4 and TRBJ1-1; D uncertain. From germline, CDR1 is SGHNT and CDR2 YYREEE (reference sequence). V lost 3 bases to trimming and J lost 0 bases, with 6 bases between them. The CDR3 spans 13 residues. Here the CDR3 reads CASSSPLNTEAFF. The CDR3 nucleotides read TGTGCCAGCAGCTCCCCATTGAACACTGAAGCTTTCTTT.

There are a few counts of this clone. CDR3 amino acids: CASRDSAVNTEAFF. The DNA for the CDR3 is TGTGCCAGCAGGGACAGTGCCGTGAACACTGAAGCTTTCTTT. The J gene is TRBJ1-1, the V gene TRBV6-6; possible D gene TRBD1, 6 bases. This CDR3 has 14 residues. Per germline, CDR1 MNHNY and CDR2 SVGAGI (reference sequence). Trimming removed 6 bases from V and 0 bases from J, with 11 bases in between.

As to this clone: The same CDR3 arises from other DNA sequences in this sample as well. The J gene is TRBJ2-2, the V gene TRBV30, with 7 bases aligning to TRBD2. The CDR3 loop spans 13 amino acids. The germline V gene encodes CDR1 GTSNPN and CDR2 SVGIG (reference sequence). With V trimmed by 4 bases and J by 2 bases, 1 base remained unmatched. The CDR3 nucleotides read TGTGCCTGGACTAGCGGAAACACCGGGGAGCTGTTTTTT. Protein sequence: CAWTSGNTGELFF.

This clone was found once. The genes are TRBV7-3 and TRBJ2-7, with 8 bases identical to TRBD2. This CDR3 comprises 15 residues. Germline V gives CDR1 SGHTA, CDR2 FQGTGA. Trimming took 1 base from V and 9 from J; bases not matched to a gene: 11. The CDR3, as DNA: TGTGCCAGCAGCTTAAAAGGAGACGGGGGGGTGGTGCAGTACTTC. The encoded protein is CASSLKGDGGVVQYF. Drawing the rest from reference TRBV7-3 and TRBJ2-7, the complete variable domain is GAGVSQTPSNKVTEKGKYVELRCDPISGHTALYWYRQSLGQGPEFLIYFQGTGAADDSGLPNDRFFAVRPEGSVSTLKIQRTERGDSAVYLCASSLKGDGGVVQYFGPGTRLTVT.

In DNA, the CDR3 is TGTGCCAGCTCACCTCTTCTCTTGTCAGGCCGAAAAGAGACCCAGTACTTC. As protein: CASSPLLLSGRKETQYF. This chain links TRBV18 with TRBJ2-5; no firm D call. V gave up 3 bases and J gave up 3 bases, with 20 bases separating them. The germline V gene has CDR1 KGHSH and CDR2 LQKENI. This CDR3 contains 17 residues.

This chain uses TRBV30 with TRBJ1-5; the D is unclear. The CDR3 totals 13 residues. In germline, CDR1 is GTSNPN, CDR2 SVGIG (reference sequence). V gave up 1 base and J gave up 4 bases, with 8 bases separating them. CDR3 in amino acids: CAWSDRENQPQHF. The CDR3 region has the DNA TGTGCCTGGAGTGATAGGGAGAATCAGCCCCAGCATTTT.

This chain connects TRBV14 to TRBJ2-7, with D unclear. This CDR3 region has 11 residues. V lost 4 bases, J lost 2 bases, and 3 bases lay in between. The germline CDR1 and CDR2 sequences are SGHDN and FVKESK. As DNA, the CDR3 is TGTGCCAGCAGCCCTGCCTACGAGCAGTACTTC. This sequence encodes CASSPAYEQYF.

The V and J genes are TRBV29-1 and TRBJ2-7; 7 positions match TRBD1. CDR3 length: 16 residues. J gave up 3 bases and V 0 bases, and 11 bases lay outside the gene matches. CDR1 SQVTM and CDR2 ANQGSEA come from the germline V gene. The CDR3 sequence is CSVEDRATGQNYEQYF. The DNA for the CDR3 is TGCAGCGTTGAAGATCGCGCGACGGGACAGAACTACGAGCAGTACTTC.

The chain joins TRBV5-1 to TRBJ1-1, with TRBD1 identical over 8 bases. V lost 4 bases and J lost 5; bases outside the gene matches: 10. CDR1 is SGHRS, CDR2 YFSETQ, per germline. The CDR3 spans 15 residues. The CDR3 spells CASSPKQGVRTEAFF. As DNA, the CDR3 is TGCGCCAGCAGCCCCAAACAGGGGGTAAGAACTGAAGCTTTCTTT.

The V call is TRBV5-1, the J call TRBJ2-7; TRBD2 is a possible D gene (5 bases). The CDR3 runs 13 residues. V lost 1 base to trimming and J lost 7 bases, with 12 bases between them. Germline values: CDR1 SGHRS, CDR2 YFSETQ. The CDR3 is CASSLTYPGEQYF. In DNA, the CDR3 is TGCGCCAGCAGCTTGACCTATCCGGGGGAGCAGTACTTC.

The chain recombines TRBV5-1 with TRBJ2-5, with 10 bases lining up with TRBD1. The CDR3 has 14 amino acids. J was trimmed by 4 bases and V by 3 bases; bases with no gene match: 3. Per the germline V gene, CDR1 is SGHRS and CDR2 is YFSETQ. CDR3 sequence reads: CASSSTGGVETQYF. The CDR3 nucleotides are TGCGCCAGCAGCTCGACAGGGGGCGTAGAGACCCAGTACTTC.

This chain connects TRBV29-1 to TRBJ2-1; a possible D gene is TRBD1 (5 bases). Trimming took off 2 bases at V and 0 bases at J, with 11 bases between the two ends. Germline lookup yields CDR1 SQVTM and CDR2 ANQGSEA. The CDR3 spans 15 residues. The CDR3 reads CSVESTVSSYNEQFF. Written as DNA, the CDR3 is TGCAGCGTTGAATCGACAGTCAGCTCCTACAATGAGCAGTTCTTC.

V is TRBV6-1 and J is TRBJ1-5, with 7 nucleotides matching TRBD1. Germline V gives CDR1 MNHNS, CDR2 SASEGT. V shed 2 bases and J 0 bases; nucleotides not matched to a gene: 4. The CDR3 is 16 residues long. CDR3 loop: CASSETTGNSNQPQHF. The CDR3 DNA sequence: TGTGCCAGCAGTGAAACGACAGGGAATAGCAATCAGCCCCAGCATTTT.

This rearrangement joins TRBV20-1 to TRBJ1-4; no clear D gene. The germline V gene encodes CDR1 DFQATT and CDR2 SNEGSKA (reference sequence). This CDR3 region has 11 residues. Trimming removed 5 bases at V and 8 bases at J, with 9 bases between. CDR3 nucleotides: TGCAGTGCTTATCTTCAGGAAAAACTGTTTTTT. It specifies CSAYLQEKLFF.

This chain links TRBV10-3 with TRBJ2-3; 10 bases fit TRBD1. The V gene end was trimmed by 7 bases and the J gene end by 5 bases; junction bases not matched to a gene: 9. Germline assignment: CDR1 ENHRY and CDR2 SYGVKD. The CDR3 has 15 amino acids. CDR3 bases: TGTGCCATCACCGAGACAGGGGGCTATGGAGATACGCAGTATTTT. Translating gives CAITETGGYGDTQYF.